This is a list of T cell receptor beta chains from one sample in a study of cytomegalovirus exposure and HLA in healthy donors. The table came from immunoSEQ multiplex PCR; TCRdb's copy has only in-frame clones and leaves some out. The sample has about 150,000 clones, more than 75% seen once; the top ten hold about 2.2%. The sequencing sample was made of PBMCs. These receptors all stem from a young man in good health and CMV-seronegative. CDR3s include the opening cysteine and the closing phenylalanine or tryptophan. The D gene is left open where the match is weak. The size entry is marked missing in some rows and otherwise reads once, few, many or a size class.

TRBJ2-5	.	TRBV9	.	TGTGCCAGCAGCGTTGGGAGCGCACAAGAGACCCAGTACTTC	CASSVGSAQETQYF
TRBJ2-2	TRBD2	TRBV27	.	TGTGCCAGCAGTTTGATAGGGCTAGCGGGAGGTACCGGGGAGCTGTTTTTT	CASSLIGLAGGTGELFF
TRBJ2-4	TRBD1	TRBV6-5	.	TGTGCCAGCAGTTTCGGACAGGGTGCTAACATTCAGTACTTC	CASSFGQGANIQYF
TRBJ1-2	.	TRBV11-2	.	TGTGCCAGCAGCTCCCGAGCGCTTAACTATGGCTACACCTTC	CASSSRALNYGYTF
TRBJ1-3	TRBD1	TRBV6-5	.	TGTGCCAGCAGTCCGGACAGGGGAAGGAACACCATATATTTT	CASSPDRGRNTIYF
TRBJ2-1	.	TRBV28	.	TGTGCCAGCAGTTTATTAGGGAAGGGACACTCTCTTTTGAATGAGCAGTTCTTC	CASSLLGKGHSLLNEQFF
TRBJ1-2	TRBD1	TRBV5-4	.	TGTGCCAGCAGCTCGGGACAGGGAGTTGATGGCTACACCTTC	CASSSGQGVDGYTF
TRBJ2-3	TRBD2	TRBV6-1	.	TGTGCCACCCCTGGGCTAGCGGGAGATACGCAGTATTTT	CATPGLAGDTQYF
TRBJ2-7	.	TRBV5-6	.	TGTGCCAGCAGCTTGGGCCAGGCCTTCGACGAGCAGTACTTC	CASSLGQAFDEQYF
TRBJ1-2	.	TRBV4-3	few	TGCGCCAGCAGCCAAGAAGCGGGGATATACGTTCGGGGGGGCTACACCTTC	CASSQEAGIYVRGGYTF
TRBJ2-3	.	TRBV7-9	.	TGTGCCAGCAGCCAACAGAGTTCTAGCACAGATACGCAGTATTTT	CASSQQSSSTDTQYF
TRBJ2-1	.	TRBV4-1	.	TGCGCCAGCAGCCAAGGGGGCCAGGGTCGTCCCGTTGAGCAGTTCTTC	CASSQGGQGRPVEQFF
TRBJ1-3	.	TRBV6-5	few	TGTGCCAGCAGTTACTCGGAGGGGTACTCTGGAAACACCATATATTTT	CASSYSEGYSGNTIYF
TRBJ1-3	TRBD1	TRBV2	.	TGTGCCAGCAGCACCAGGGGGAGCGGTAGGGGCACTGGAAACACCATATATTTT	CASSTRGSGRGTGNTIYF
TRBJ2-1	TRBD2	TRBV5-6	few	TGTGCCAGCAGCGACAGCGGGAGCTCCTACAATGAGCAGTTCTTC	CASSDSGSSYNEQFF
TRBJ2-3	.	TRBV19	.	TGTGCCAGTAGTAGCGAGGGGGGCACAGATACGCAGTATTTT	CASSSEGGTDTQYF
TRBJ1-2	.	TRBV7-9	.	TGTGCCAGCAGCTTATTAGAGCGTGGCTACACCTTC	CASSLLERGYTF
TRBJ2-3	TRBD1	TRBV5-1	once	TGCGCCAGTATGACAGGGGCCGGCACAGATACGCAGTATTTT	CASMTGAGTDTQYF
TRBJ1-2	TRBD1	TRBV6-5	.	TGTGCCAGCACCCGGACAGGCTTAAACTATGGCTACACCTTC	CASTRTGLNYGYTF
TRBJ2-1	.	TRBV19	.	TGTGCCAGTACCTCACCGAACAGGGTGTCACTCAATGAGCAGTTCTTC	CASTSPNRVSLNEQFF
TRBJ1-4	.	TRBV7-6	.	TGTGCCAGCAGCCCCCGAGGGGGTGAAAAACTGTTTTTT	CASSPRGGEKLFF
TRBJ2-3	.	TRBV7-9	.	TGTGCCAGCAGCCTCCTTCCCAGAGCGACAGATACGCAGTATTTT	CASSLLPRATDTQYF
TRBJ2-5	.	TRBV30	.	TGTGCCTGGAGTGTAGAGCGGAGTAAACAGTACTTC	CAWSVERSKQYF
TRBJ1-5	.	TRBV7-2	.	TGTGCCAGCAGCTCGCGGCCAGGGGGCAATCAGCCCCAGCATTTT	CASSSRPGGNQPQHF
TRBJ1-2	TRBD1	TRBV5-6	.	TGTGCCAGCAGCTTCAGTGGGACAGTGAGGAACTATGGCTACACCTTC	CASSFSGTVRNYGYTF
TRBJ2-7	.	TRBV4-3	.	TGCGCCAGCAGCCAAGCGGTCACAGGGATGTTCGAGCAGTACTTC	CASSQAVTGMFEQYF
TRBJ1-1	.	TRBV29-1	.	TGCAGCGTTGAGAGGCGGAACACTGAAGCTTTCTTT	CSVERRNTEAFF
TRBJ2-1	.	TRBV28	.	TGTGCCAGCAGCACAAGGGGGTGGCTCTCCTACAATGAGCAGTTCTTC	CASSTRGWLSYNEQFF
TRBJ1-1	.	TRBV5-1	.	TGCGCCAGCAGCTGGGGACAACCAGTCACTGAAGCTTTCTTT	CASSWGQPVTEAFF
TRBJ1-2	.	TRBV14	once	TGTGCCAGCAGCCTTACCCGGTCGGGTGGCTACACCTTC	CASSLTRSGGYTF
TRBJ2-3	TRBD2	TRBV10-2	.	TGCGCCACCCGAGTGGCAGCGGGAGGTCTTAGTGATACGCAGTATTTT	CATRVAAGGLSDTQYF
TRBJ1-1	.	TRBV5-1	few	TGCGCCAGCAGCCGCCTGGGGCGGACTGAAGCTTTCTTT	CASSRLGRTEAFF
TRBJ1-4	.	TRBV5-1	.	TGCGCCAGCAGCTTACAGGGTAGGCATGAAAAACTGTTTTTT	CASSLQGRHEKLFF
TRBJ2-1	.	TRBV7-9	.	TGTGCCAGCAGCATACCACCGGTTGATGAGCAGTTCTTC	CASSIPPVDEQFF
TRBJ2-7	TRBD2	TRBV11-2	once	TGTGCCAGCAGCTTAGAGGGGCGGGAGTTATACGAGCAGTACTTC	CASSLEGRELYEQYF
TRBJ2-2	.	TRBV6-1	.	TGTGCCAGCAGTGAAGAGGGACAATCCACCGGGGAGCTGTTTTTT	CASSEEGQSTGELFF
TRBJ1-3	.	TRBV5-7	.	TGTGCCAGCAGCTTGGAACAGCTCGGAAACACCATATATTTT	CASSLEQLGNTIYF
TRBJ2-7	.	TRBV19	once	TGTGCCAGTAGTATAGTTGGCGGCTACGAGCAGTACTTC	CASSIVGGYEQYF
TRBJ2-7	TRBD1	TRBV18	.	TGTGCCAGCTCTCGAAACAGGGGTCACTACGAGCAGTACTTC	CASSRNRGHYEQYF
TRBJ2-1	TRBD2	TRBV9	.	TGTGCCAGCAGCCCCGGAGGCGGGAGGGGGTCCAATGAGCAGTTCTTC	CASSPGGGRGSNEQFF
TRBJ1-2	.	TRBV5-6	.	TGTGCCAGCCGATTAGGAGGGATCTATGGCTACACCTTC	CASRLGGIYGYTF
TRBJ2-1	TRBD2	TRBV28	.	TGTGCCAGCAGTGACCTTAGCGGGAGGAGCTACAATGAGCAGTTCTTC	CASSDLSGRSYNEQFF